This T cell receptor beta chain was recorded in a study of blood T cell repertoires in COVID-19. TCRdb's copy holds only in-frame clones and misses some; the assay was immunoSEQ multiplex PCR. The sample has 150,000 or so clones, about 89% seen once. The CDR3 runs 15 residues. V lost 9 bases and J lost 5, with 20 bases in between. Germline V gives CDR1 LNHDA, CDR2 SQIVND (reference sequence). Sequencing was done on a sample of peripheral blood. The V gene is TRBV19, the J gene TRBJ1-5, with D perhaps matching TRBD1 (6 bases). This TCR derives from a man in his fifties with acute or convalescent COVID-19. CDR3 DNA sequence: TGTGCCAGCCGTCGGGGGGGCGGCGGTTATCAGCCCCAGCATTTT. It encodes CASRRGGGGYQPQHF.